This T cell receptor (beta chain) was profiled in a study of lymphopenia after photon versus proton radiotherapy. Points from the study as a whole: In patients who died, overall survival fell as post-nadir TCR diversity dropped more. Relative stability marked proton patients; photon patients lost diversity and naive cells. Authors raise, but do not show, better survival with proton therapy. After the lymphocyte nadir, photon-treated repertoires showed oligoclonal expansion, especially of CD8+ Temra cells.

The protocol was immunoSEQ multiplex PCR, while the TCRdb copy is restricted to in-frame clones and leaves out a portion. The table lists about 42,000 clones, about 85% of them singletons. Germline assignment: CDR1 SEHNR and CDR2 FQNEAQ (reference sequence). V lost 6 bases, J lost 0 bases, and 4 bases stayed unmatched. This CDR3 has 14 amino acids. This clone was seen just once. The target antigen is unknown. This chain uses TRBV7-9 with TRBJ2-5; TRBD2 matches at 7 bases. Sequencing used peripheral blood, obtained from a patient treated with proton-based radiotherapy. This TCR derives from a woman in her 70s with pancreatic cancer. CDR3 protein: CASSPGTNQETQYF. The CDR3, as DNA: TGTGCCAGCAGTCCGGGGACTAACCAAGAGACCCAGTACTTC.